Presented here are 27 T cell receptor beta chains from one specimen sequenced in a study of blood T cells in healthy people across ages. It was with a sample-barcoded 5' primer and a J-beta primer mix that a second PCR of roughly 6 to 12 cycles was run. TCRdb ran MiXCR on the 5' RACE reads and lists one entry per CDR3 protein. Of hundreds of thousands of distinct CDR3 sequences in the sample, more than 25% were seen once. Material: blood. Receptors were obtained from an elderly woman in good health.

This clonotype occurred many times. The chain recombines TRBV7-8 with TRBJ2-7; D might be TRBD2 (6 bases). The germline V gene encodes CDR1 SGHVS and CDR2 FQNEAQ. The CDR3 totals 13 residues. The V gene lost 5 bases and the J gene lost 6 bases, with 14 bases spanning the gap. The CDR3 DNA reads TGTGCCAGCAGCGTAGGAGGGAGAGGCGAGCAGTACTTC. It encodes CASSVGGRGEQYF.

V gene TRBV3-1 combines with J gene TRBJ1-5; a weak D match, TRBD1 (5 bases). Germline V gene sequence: CDR1 LGHDT, CDR2 YNNKEL (reference sequence). Trimming removed 0 bases at V and 4 bases at J, with 13 bases between. CDR3 length: 16 residues. As DNA, the CDR3 is TGTGCCAGCAGCCAAGATTCAGGGCAGAGAAATCAGCCCCAGCATTTT. This gives the protein CASSQDSGQRNQPQHF.

Ten or more counts support this clonotype. The J gene is TRBJ2-7, the V gene TRBV4-1; the D is unclear. The V end lost 4 bases, the J end lost 5 bases, and 15 bases lay between the germline ends. The CDR3 has 14 residues. From germline, CDR1 is MGHRA and CDR2 YSYEKL. CDR3 amino acids: CASSPPGIFDEQYF. The CDR3, as DNA: TGCGCCAGCAGCCCACCGGGCATCTTCGACGAGCAGTACTTC.

This clonotype was observed at least ten times. The CDR3 loop is CASSFQTGKGEQYF. CDR3 DNA: TGTGCCAGCAGCTTCCAGACAGGGAAGGGGGAGCAGTACTTC. The chain links TRBV7-9 to TRBJ2-7; 7 bases agree with TRBD1. Germline CDR1 and CDR2: SEHNR and FQNEAQ (reference sequence). J lost 7 bases, V lost 3 bases, and 9 bases had no gene match. This CDR3 contains 14 residues.

Many counts were recorded for this clonotype. The chain joins TRBV27 to TRBJ2-7; D is unclear. Trimming stripped 3 bases from V and 7 bases from J, with 19 bases between. Per the germline V gene, CDR1 is MNHEY and CDR2 is SMNVEV (reference sequence). The CDR3 loop spans 15 amino acids. The CDR3 DNA is TGTGCCAGCAGTTTCTCCGGGCCACCCGATCATGAGCAGTACTTC. It specifies CASSFSGPPDHEQYF.

This clonotype showed up many times. The chain joins TRBV7-2 to TRBJ1-2, with 9 bases identical to TRBD1. Per the germline V gene, CDR1 is SGHTA and CDR2 is FQGNSA. The CDR3 covers 15 residues. V dropped 3 bases and J dropped 2; count of bases not matched to a gene: 4. CDR3 DNA sequence: TGTGCCAGCAGCTTGGACAGGGGATTCAACTATGGCTACACCTTC. The encoded protein is CASSLDRGFNYGYTF.

This clonotype was detected ten times or more. The rearrangement joins TRBV2 to TRBJ2-6; tentatively, D is TRBD1 or TRBD2 (5 bases each). V was pared by 6 bases and J by 1 base, with 13 bases between. This CDR3 is 16 amino acids long. Germline CDR1 reads SNHLY; CDR2 reads FYNNEI. The CDR3 coding sequence is TGTGCCAGCAGGGGGCTTTGGGGGTCTGGGGCCAACGTCCTGACTTTC. This encodes CASRGLWGSGANVLTF.

This clonotype was detected only a few times. V and J are TRBV3-1 and TRBJ2-3; 10 bases line up with TRBD2. Germline lookup yields CDR1 LGHDT and CDR2 YNNKEL (reference sequence). The CDR3 consists of 13 residues. The CDR3 DNA is TGTCCGAGCGGGGGGGCCGGCACAGATACGCAGTATTTT. Its protein is CPSGGAGTDTQYF.

The chain carries TRBV20-1 and TRBJ1-6; D is undetermined. Germline assignment: CDR1 DFQATT and CDR2 SNEGSKA (reference sequence). The CDR3 runs 15 residues. Trimming removed 4 bases at V and 0 bases at J, with 10 bases between. The CDR3 sequence: CSAKQSYSYNSPLHF. Here the CDR3 DNA reads TGCAGTGCTAAACAGAGTTACTCCTATAATTCACCCCTCCACTTT.

The sample holds a few counts of this clonotype. The DNA of the CDR3 is TGTGCCAGCAGCTCTACAGGGGGCGGTTACAATCAGCCCCAGCATTTT. This gives the protein CASSSTGGGYNQPQHF. The rearrangement links TRBV7-2 to TRBJ1-5, with 9 nucleotides matching TRBD1. Looked up from germline, CDR1 is SGHTA and CDR2 is FQGNSA. The CDR3 length is 16 residues. V lost 4 bases, J lost 3 bases, and 7 bases stayed unmatched.

This sequence joins TRBV18 and TRBJ2-5; D unclear. The CDR3 has 12 amino acids. The germline V and J ends were trimmed by 6 bases and 4 bases, with 9 bases remaining between them. Germline lookup yields CDR1 KGHSH and CDR2 LQKENI. The DNA for the CDR3 is TGTGCCAGCTCCCCTAAGAGAGAGACCCAGTACTTC. It is translated as CASSPKRETQYF.

The J gene is TRBJ2-6, the V gene TRBV7-9; unclear D gene. The CDR3 is 14 amino acids. V lost 5 bases to trimming and J lost 1 base, with 6 bases between them. In germline, CDR1 is SEHNR, CDR2 FQNEAQ (reference sequence). This chain's CDR3 is CASSDLSGANVLTF. For the CDR3, the DNA is TGTGCCAGCAGCGATCTATCTGGGGCCAACGTCCTGACTTTC. The whole variable domain, filled in from reference TRBV7-9 and TRBJ2-6, reads DTGVSQNPRHKITKRGQNVTFRCDPISEHNRLYWYRQTLGQGPEFLTYFQNEAQLEKSRLLSDRFSAERPKGSFSTLEIQRTEQGDSAMYLCASSDLSGANVLTFGAGSRLTVL.

On this clonotype: A much more abundant neighbour one base away suggests this may be a read error. The chain carries TRBV5-1 and TRBJ2-1; D unresolved. The CDR3 is 14 residues long. Germline V gives CDR1 SGHRS, CDR2 YFSETQ. CDR3 residues: CANSLVQKANEQFF. The CDR3 bases are TGCGCCAACAGCTTGGTACAGAAAGCCAATGAGCAGTTCTTC.

This clonotype was counted a single time. With a much larger clone just one base away, this may be a read error. The V call is TRBV12-3 or TRBV12-4, the J call TRBJ2-3, with D perhaps given as TRBD1 or TRBD2 (5 bases each). The CDR3 is made up of 15 amino acids. CDR3 bases: TGTGCCAGCAGCGAGGGACGGATTAGCACAGATGCGCAGTATTTT. Translation: CASSEGRISTDAQYF.

The table lists this clonotype with a few counts. The chain has TRBV12-5 and TRBJ2-1; 10 nucleotides line up with TRBD1. V was clipped by 2 bases and J by 6 bases; unmatched bases: 7. Germline V lookup: CDR1 LGHNT, CDR2 FRNRAP. This CDR3 contains 16 residues. The CDR3 nucleotides are TGTGCTAGTGGTTTGTTCGGGACAGGGGTTCCCAATGAGCAGTTCTTC. Its translation is CASGLFGTGVPNEQFF.

Here the CDR3 reads CAWSGYNYGYTF. CDR3 in DNA: TGTGCCTGGAGCGGGTATAACTATGGCTACACCTTC. V and J are TRBV30 and TRBJ1-2; no firm D call. CDR1 and CDR2 from the germline V gene are GTSNPN and SVGIG (reference sequence). V lost 3 bases and J lost 1, with 6 bases in between. The length of the CDR3 is 12 residues. Supplemented by reference TRBV30 and TRBJ1-2, the full variable domain reads SQTIHQWPATLVQPVGSPLSLECTVEGTSNPNLYWYRQAAGRGLQLLFYSVGIGQISSEVPQNLSASRPQDRQFILSSKKLLLSDSGFYLCAWSGYNYGYTFGSGTRLTVV.

Regarding this clonotype: This may be a read error: a much more frequent sequence differs by one nucleotide. This chain connects TRBV25-1 to TRBJ2-6; TRBD1 or TRBD2 may be the D gene (5 bases each). This CDR3 is built from 18 residues. Germline V gene data show CDR1 as MGHDK and CDR2 as SYGVNS. The CDR3 DNA reads as TGTGCCAGCAGTGAATTTACGCCGGAGGCGTTTGGGGCCAACGCCCTGACTTTC. Amino acid sequence: CASSEFTPEAFGANALTF.

The V gene is TRBV6-2 or TRBV6-3, the J gene TRBJ1-5, with D hard to call. Trimming pared 4 bases from V and 2 bases from J, leaving 12 bases between. This CDR3 comprises 15 residues. CDR1 is MNHEY and CDR2 is SVGEGT in the germline V gene. CDR3 coding DNA: TGTGCCAGCAGTTCGTTAGCTGTCGGCAATCAGCCCCAGCATTTT. It yields the protein CASSSLAVGNQPQHF.

This clonotype was found many times. The genes are TRBV6-5 and TRBJ2-5; D may be TRBD1 (5 bases). V shed 7 bases and J shed 7 bases, with 13 bases lying between them. CDR3 length: 12 amino acids. Germline CDR1 reads MNHEY; CDR2 reads SVGAGI. The CDR3 spells CASTTRRGTQYF. For the CDR3, the DNA is TGTGCCAGCACCACCCGTAGGGGGACCCAGTACTTC.

This clonotype was detected ten times or more. The rearrangement links TRBV5-1 to TRBJ2-1, with 11 bases fitting TRBD2. CDR3 length: 13 residues. The germline V gene encodes CDR1 SGHRS and CDR2 YFSETQ. V shed 5 bases and J 8 bases; nucleotides not matched to a gene: 3. The CDR3 DNA is TGCGCCAGCAGGATAGCGGGGGGGCATGAGCAGTTCTTC. Translating it yields CASRIAGGHEQFF.

This chain links TRBV19 with TRBJ1-2; 7 bases agree with TRBD1. The CDR3 covers 15 residues. V lost 7 bases and J lost 2; bases outside the gene matches: 10. Germline V gives CDR1 LNHDA, CDR2 SQIVND (reference sequence). CDR3 DNA: TGTGCCAGTATCCCACAGGGGAGAGTCAACTATGGCTACACCTTC. As protein: CASIPQGRVNYGYTF.

This clonotype was seen once. Germline is not matched at one junction end, which may reflect a read error. The chain recombines TRBV5-1 with TRBJ2-5, with D perhaps TRBD1 (5 bases). The V gene's germline CDR1 is SGHRS and CDR2 YFSETQ. The CDR3 totals 14 residues. The CDR3 protein is CASSSFQGPETQYF. CDR3 DNA sequence: TGTGCCAGCAGTTCCTTCCAGGGCCCCGAGACCCAGTACTTC.

This clonotype has more than one count but fewer than ten. CDR3 DNA sequence: TGTGCCAGCAGCTTGTTAGCGGGGGGGCTCCCAGATACGCAGTATTTT. This encodes CASSLLAGGLPDTQYF. This chain links TRBV9 with TRBJ2-3, with 11 bases matching TRBD2. CDR3 size: 16 residues. With 4 bases clipped from V and 4 bases from J, the junction kept 8 bases outside the gene matches. Germline V gives CDR1 SGDLS, CDR2 YYNGEE.

The rearrangement joins TRBV7-9 to TRBJ2-1, with 10 positions matching TRBD1. Unmatched junction bases numbered 4, after V lost 4 bases and J lost 10 bases. The CDR3 is 13 amino acids. CDR1 is SEHNR, CDR2 FQNEAQ, per germline (reference sequence). CDR3 DNA: TGTGCCAGCAGCTCGGGACAGGGGAGCGAGCAGTTCTTC. Its protein is CASSSGQGSEQFF.

This clonotype was seen more than once but under ten times. A much larger clone lies one base from this, so it may be a read error. This rearrangement joins TRBV3-1 to TRBJ2-1, with TRBD2 matching 8 bases. With the DNA end fitting TRBJ2-7 better, the J assignment may be wrong. The CDR3 is 18 residues long. Germline CDR1 and CDR2: LGHDT and YNNKEL (reference sequence). The CDR3 loop reads CASSQDGLVAGTYNEQYF. Written as DNA, the CDR3 is TGTGCCAGCAGCCAAGATGGGCTAGTAGCGGGGACTTACAATGAGCAGTACTTC.

This clonotype was detected many times. The chain joins TRBV15 to TRBJ2-6; perhaps TRBD1 as D (5 bases). V was trimmed by 0 bases and J by 0 bases, leaving 9 bases between them. The CDR3 loop spans 17 amino acids. Germline-derived CDR1 and CDR2 are LNHNV and YYDKDF (reference sequence). The DNA of the CDR3 is TGTGCCACCAGCAGAGATAAGGGGTTCTCTGGGGCCAACGTCCTGACTTTC. It encodes CATSRDKGFSGANVLTF.

The sample holds a few counts of this clonotype. The rearrangement joins TRBV29-1 to TRBJ1-1, with D perhaps TRBD1 (6 bases). The V end was cut by 6 bases, the J end by 6 bases, with 26 bases between. The CDR3 totals 16 residues. Germline V lookup: CDR1 SQVTM, CDR2 ANQGSEA. CDR3 loop: CSVLPLRGQGRSEAFF. The CDR3 DNA follows: TGCAGCGTACTACCTCTTCGTGGGCAGGGGAGATCTGAAGCTTTCTTT.